The clone carrying this T cell receptor beta chain has only a few counts. The antigen remains undetermined. The sample belongs to a study of T-cell reconstitution after alpha-beta-depleted transplantation in children. Regarding the study as a whole: One year after transplant, T-cell counts and diversity came mostly from newly produced T cells.

Deletions cut 0 bases from V and 12 bases from J, with 12 bases between. CDR1 LNHNV and CDR2 YYDKDF come from the germline V gene (reference sequence). The CDR3 runs to 13 residues. Unique molecular identifiers were incorporated when the TCRbeta library was constructed. In TCRdb, the PCR reads were re-called with MiXCR into one record per CDR3 protein. The table includes roughly 570,000 distinct CDR3 sequences, around 27% detected once. The TCR originated in a boy younger than two with Wiskott-Aldrich syndrome, due to receive a stem cell transplant. The sequenced sample was PBMCs, obtained before TCRalphabeta/CD19-depleted stem cell transplant. V usage is TRBV15 and J usage is TRBJ2-1; a possible D gene is TRBD2 (6 bases). DNA of the CDR3: TGTGCCACCAGCAGAGATCGAGAGGGAGGGCAGTTCTTC. Amino acids: CATSRDREGGQFF.